Below are 23 T cell receptor beta chains sequenced from a single sample in a study of blood T cell repertoires in COVID-19. Sequencing was performed with immunoSEQ multiplex PCR; in TCRdb, only in-frame clones are kept and a portion is missing. The data show 150,000 to 190,000 clones, roughly 85% seen once. The sample taken for sequencing was peripheral blood. All receptors derive from a woman in her sixties with COVID-19, enrolled during active disease.

The chain has TRBV5-5 and TRBJ1-5; 9 bases fit TRBD1. Germline V gives CDR1 SGHKS, CDR2 YYEKEE (reference sequence). The CDR3 has 14 amino acids. V trimming: 4 bases; J trimming: 6 bases; junction bases outside the gene matches: 5. The CDR3 nucleotides read TGTGCCAGCAGCCGGACAGGGGCGGGTCAGCCCCAGCATTTT. Encoded protein: CASSRTGAGQPQHF.

The chain uses TRBV7-9 and TRBJ2-3; the D gene is possibly TRBD2 (5 bases). The CDR3 has 14 amino acids. The V end lost 3 bases, the J end lost 0 bases, and 7 bases lay between the germline ends. Per the germline V gene, CDR1 is SEHNR and CDR2 is FQNEAQ (reference sequence). For the CDR3, the DNA is TGTGCCAGCAGCTTGACGGGGAGCACAGATACGCAGTATTTT. Translating it yields CASSLTGSTDTQYF. The entire variable domain, with the rest obtained from reference TRBV7-9 and TRBJ2-3, is as follows: DTGVSQNPRHKITKRGQNVTFRCDPISEHNRLYWYRQTLGQGPEFLTYFQNEAQLEKSRLLSDRFSAERPKGSFSTLEIQRTEQGDSAMYLCASSLTGSTDTQYFGPGTRLTVL.

The chain uses TRBV11-2 and TRBJ2-2; tentatively, D is TRBD2 (6 bases). The CDR3 is 17 residues long. Deletions cut 4 bases from V and 0 bases from J, with 15 bases between. Germline assignment: CDR1 SGHAT and CDR2 FQNNGV. The CDR3 nucleotides read TGTGCCAGCAGCTCCCGCGGGACTCAGACGAACACCGGGGAGCTGTTTTTT. Protein sequence: CASSSRGTQTNTGELFF.

V is TRBV28 and J is TRBJ2-3; D gene ambiguous. The CDR3 is 14 residues long. The germline V and J ends were trimmed by 4 bases and 0 bases, with 8 bases remaining between them. The germline V gene has CDR1 MDHEN and CDR2 SYDVKM. CDR3 coding DNA: TGTGCCAGCAGTTCGCGATCTAGCACAGATACGCAGTATTTT. It encodes CASSSRSSTDTQYF.

The chain carries TRBV14 and TRBJ2-1; 7 bases line up with TRBD1. The CDR3 has 11 residues. J gave up 9 bases and V 6 bases, and 2 bases lay outside the gene matches. The germline V gene encodes CDR1 SGHDN and CDR2 FVKESK. The CDR3 DNA reads TGTGCCAGCAGGACAGGGACTGAGCAGTTCTTC. Its translation: CASRTGTEQFF.

This rearrangement joins TRBV18 to TRBJ1-2; possibly TRBD1 for D (6 bases). Germline assignment: CDR1 KGHSH and CDR2 LQKENI. The CDR3 length is 16 residues. Trimming took off 6 bases at V and 4 bases at J, with 21 bases between the two ends. DNA for the CDR3: TGTGCCAGCTCGTATGGTACAGCGCAAGGGGGCTATGGCTACACCTTC. It is translated as CASSYGTAQGGYGYTF.

J is TRBJ2-3 and V is TRBV12-3 or TRBV12-4; 7 nucleotides match TRBD1. This CDR3 has 12 residues. The trim removed 11 bases at V and 6 bases at J, leaving 8 bases unmatched. The CDR3 spells CAVSGTADTQYF. The CDR3, as DNA: TGTGCCGTAAGTGGGACAGCGGATACGCAGTATTTT.

The chain links TRBV20-1 to TRBJ1-2; D gene uncertain. With 6 bases removed from V and 3 bases from J, the gap between germline ends came to 8 bases. Germline V CDR1 and CDR2: DFQATT, SNEGSKA (reference sequence). The CDR3 has 11 amino acids. Written as DNA, the CDR3 is TGCAGTGCCCCCCGGGACTATGGCTACACCTTC. Translated, it gives CSAPRDYGYTF.

This sequence joins TRBV6-5 and TRBJ2-5, with unresolved D. CDR3 size: 11 residues. V shed 4 bases and J shed 5 bases, with 5 bases lying between them. In germline, CDR1 is MNHEY, CDR2 SVGAGI. This chain's CDR3 is CASSSLETQYF. The CDR3 region has the DNA TGTGCCAGCAGTTCCTTGGAGACCCAGTACTTC.

The chain is built from TRBV6-5 and TRBJ2-1; D may be TRBD1 (5 bases). Per the germline V gene, CDR1 is MNHEY and CDR2 is SVGAGI. The CDR3 runs to 13 residues. Trimming left V 0 bases short and J 12 bases short, with 12 bases between. CDR3 residues: CASSYSGQDRQFF. The CDR3 region has the DNA TGTGCCAGCAGTTACTCGGGGCAGGATAGGCAGTTCTTC.

This clone has only one observation. This chain's CDR3 is CASSQYGENYGYTF. In DNA form, the CDR3 reads TGTGCCAGCAGCCAATATGGGGAGAACTATGGCTACACCTTC. The chain couples TRBV14 to TRBJ1-2; no firm D call. CDR1 is SGHDN and CDR2 is FVKESK in the germline V gene. Deletions cut 2 bases from V and 2 bases from J, with 9 bases between. The CDR3 extends over 14 amino acids.

Turning to this clone: Different DNA sequences within this sample yield the same CDR3. This chain uses TRBV2 with TRBJ1-1; a possible D gene is TRBD1 (5 bases). Trimming pared 2 bases from V and 1 base from J, leaving 8 bases between. Germline V gives CDR1 SNHLY, CDR2 FYNNEI. This CDR3 is built from 14 residues. DNA for the CDR3: TGTGCCAGCAGTGAACAGGGCAGGAACACTGAAGCTTTCTTT. It codes for CASSEQGRNTEAFF. The full variable domain, its missing parts supplied by reference TRBV2 and TRBJ1-1, is EPEVTQTPSHQVTQMGQEVILRCVPISNHLYFYWYRQILGQKVEFLVSFYNNEISEKSEIFDDQFSVERPDGSNFTLKIRSTKLEDSAMYFCASSEQGRNTEAFFGQGTRLTVV.

This clone was picked up one time. The V call is TRBV7-9, the J call TRBJ1-1; D gene uncertain. Germline V gene sequence: CDR1 SEHNR, CDR2 FQNEAQ (reference sequence). V was clipped by 8 bases and J by 1 base, with 14 bases between them. This CDR3 has 14 residues. The DNA for the CDR3 is TGTGCCAGCTCCTCGACACGATCGAACACTGAAGCTTTCTTT. Translation gives CASSSTRSNTEAFF.

In its sample, this clone was seen a few times. J is TRBJ2-2 and V is TRBV10-1; 7 positions agree with TRBD1. Germline values: CDR1 WNHNN, CDR2 SYGVQD (reference sequence). J lost 0 bases, V lost 2 bases, and 6 bases had no gene match. This CDR3 is 17 amino acids long. CDR3 in DNA: TGCGCCAGCAGTGAGGGCCGACAGGGTCCGAACACCGGGGAGCTGTTTTTT. Its protein product is CASSEGRQGPNTGELFF.

V is TRBV14 and J is TRBJ1-1, with D possibly TRBD1 on 5 matching bases. The germline V gene has CDR1 SGHDN and CDR2 FVKESK. There are 15 residues in the CDR3. V lost 2 bases, J lost 4 bases, and 14 bases lay in between. The CDR3 here is CASSQWAPGGTEAFF. CDR3 nucleotides: TGTGCCAGCAGCCAATGGGCCCCGGGGGGCACTGAAGCTTTCTTT.

This chain uses TRBV29-1 with TRBJ2-2, with D perhaps TRBD2 (5 bases). Between the trimmed V and J ends, which lost 6 bases and 6 bases, there was a span of 14 bases. The CDR3 has 13 amino acids. Per the germline V gene, CDR1 is SQVTM and CDR2 is ANQGSEA. Here the CDR3 reads CSVQRTLSGELFF. The DNA for the CDR3 is TGCAGCGTCCAGCGGACTTTATCCGGGGAGCTGTTTTTT.

The chain links TRBV19 to TRBJ1-5; 7 bases line up with TRBD1. The V and J ends lost 7 bases and 0 bases, in that order; junction bases with no gene match: 18. Germline CDR1 and CDR2: LNHDA and SQIVND (reference sequence). CDR3 length: 19 amino acids. CDR3 region: CASNLRGRGMKYSNQPQHF. CDR3 DNA sequence: TGTGCCAGTAATCTCCGGGGCAGGGGGATGAAGTATAGCAATCAGCCCCAGCATTTT.

This clone has a handful of counts. CDR3 in amino acids: CASSRQGDNEKLFF. CDR3 bases: TGCGCCAGCAGCCGGCAGGGGGATAATGAAAAACTGTTTTTT. The V call is TRBV5-1, the J call TRBJ1-4; 7 bases align to TRBD1. CDR1 and CDR2 (germline): SGHRS, YFSETQ. The CDR3 runs 14 residues. The V and J ends lost 4 bases and 4 bases, in that order; junction bases with no gene match: 4.

This chain connects TRBV9 to TRBJ1-1; no definite D call. Between the trimmed V and J ends, which lost 3 bases and 0 bases, there was a span of 9 bases. The V gene's germline CDR1 is SGDLS and CDR2 YYNGEE. The CDR3 extends over 14 amino acids. CDR3 in amino acids: CASSDQRMNTEAFF. CDR3 nucleotides: TGTGCCAGCAGCGATCAGAGGATGAACACTGAAGCTTTCTTT.

V is TRBV5-1 and J is TRBJ1-5, with D unclear. This CDR3 is built from 13 residues. Trimming removed 0 bases from V and 6 bases from J, with 7 bases in between. CDR1 and CDR2 from the germline V gene are SGHRS and YFSETQ. CDR3 nucleotides: TGCGCCAGCAGCTTGGAGCCGGTTCAGCCCCAGCATTTT. Its translation: CASSLEPVQPQHF.

J is TRBJ1-4 and V is TRBV5-1; D unclear. The length of the CDR3 is 14 residues. The V gene's germline CDR1 is SGHRS and CDR2 YFSETQ. The V end was cut by 2 bases, the J end by 6 bases, with 11 bases between. CDR3 sequence: CASSFTSQDEKLFF. The CDR3 DNA reads TGCGCCAGCAGCTTCACCAGCCAGGATGAAAAACTGTTTTTT.

The rearrangement joins TRBV19 to TRBJ1-1; the D gene is possibly TRBD1 (6 bases). The length of the CDR3 is 14 residues. Germline V gene lookup returns CDR1 LNHDA and CDR2 SQIVND (reference sequence). V lost 4 bases and J 1 base, leaving 10 bases between the germline ends. CDR3 in amino acids: CASSRGPANTEAFF. The CDR3 DNA is TGTGCCAGTAGTAGGGGGCCCGCGAACACTGAAGCTTTCTTT.

The V and J genes are TRBV27 and TRBJ2-7; 7 nucleotides match TRBD1. V gave up 5 bases and J gave up 3 bases; unmatched junction bases: 7. From germline, CDR1 is MNHEY and CDR2 SMNVEV (reference sequence). The CDR3 runs 14 residues. CDR3 region: CASSTSGQDYEQYF. CDR3 bases: TGTGCCAGCAGTACGAGCGGACAGGACTACGAGCAGTACTTC.